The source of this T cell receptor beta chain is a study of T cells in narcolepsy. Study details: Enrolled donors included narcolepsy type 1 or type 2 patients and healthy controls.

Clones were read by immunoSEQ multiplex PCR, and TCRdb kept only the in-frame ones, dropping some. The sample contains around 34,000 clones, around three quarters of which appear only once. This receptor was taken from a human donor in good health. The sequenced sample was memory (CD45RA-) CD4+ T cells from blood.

CDR3 in DNA: TGTGCCAGCAGCTTAGGTGCTAACTATGGCTACACCTTC. This sequence encodes CASSLGANYGYTF. This chain links TRBV7-2 with TRBJ1-2, with D uncertain. Germline V gives CDR1 SGHTA, CDR2 FQGNSA. The CDR3 loop spans 13 amino acids. The V and J ends lost 1 base and 0 bases respectively, with 3 bases between them.